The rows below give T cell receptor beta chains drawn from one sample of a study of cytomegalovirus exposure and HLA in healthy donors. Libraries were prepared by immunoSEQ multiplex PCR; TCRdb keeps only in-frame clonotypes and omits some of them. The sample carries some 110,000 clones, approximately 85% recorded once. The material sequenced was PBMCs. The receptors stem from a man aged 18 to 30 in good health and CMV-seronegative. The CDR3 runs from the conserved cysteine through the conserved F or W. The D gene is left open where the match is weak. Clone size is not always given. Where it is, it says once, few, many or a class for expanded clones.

CAWISPAQRYNEQFF	TGTGCCTGGATTTCTCCCGCTCAGCGTTACAATGAGCAGTTCTTC	TRBJ2-1	NA	many	TRBV30
CASSQEGGGRTNEKLFF	TGCGCCAGCAGCCAAGAGGGAGGGGGGCGAACTAATGAAAAACTGTTTTTT	TRBJ1-4	NA	NA	TRBV4-1
CAWSVKAGGNSPLHF	TGTGCCTGGAGTGTTAAGGCAGGGGGGAATTCACCCCTCCACTTT	TRBJ1-6	TRBD1	NA	TRBV30
CASSLPSTSGGAFEQFF	TGCGCCAGCAGCCTACCTTCGACTAGCGGGGGGGCTTTTGAGCAGTTCTTC	TRBJ2-1	TRBD2	NA	TRBV5-1
CASSKGDGANVLTF	TGTGCCAGCAGTAAAGGGGATGGGGCCAACGTCCTGACTTTC	TRBJ2-6	NA	NA	TRBV27
CASSPDRSGNTIYF	TGCGCCAGCAGCCCAGACAGGTCTGGAAACACCATATATTTT	TRBJ1-3	NA	NA	TRBV5-1
CATSREDGIDTQYF	TGTGCCACCAGCAGAGAAGACGGGATAGATACGCAGTATTTT	TRBJ2-3	NA	NA	TRBV15
CASSQVGWGDHTEAFF	TGTGCCAGCAGCCAAGTAGGTTGGGGAGATCACACTGAAGCTTTCTTT	TRBJ1-1	NA	few	TRBV4-2
CASSDALAGGTYEQYF	TGTGCCAGCAGTGATGCCCTAGCGGGAGGCACCTACGAGCAGTACTTC	TRBJ2-7	TRBD2	NA	TRBV6-1
CASSPSEISGNTIYF	TGCGCCAGCAGCCCAAGTGAGATATCTGGAAACACCATATATTTT	TRBJ1-3	NA	NA	TRBV5-1
CASSSRQASSGNTIYF	TGTGCCAGCAGCTCCAGGCAGGCCAGCTCTGGAAACACCATATATTTT	TRBJ1-3	NA	few	TRBV11-2
CASSQDRLAATNQPQHF	TGCGCCAGCAGCCAAGATAGGCTGGCAGCGACTAATCAGCCCCAGCATTTT	TRBJ1-5	NA	NA	TRBV4-1
CAWIRGGSISGRTSTDTQYF	TGTGCCTGGATAAGGGGAGGGAGCATTAGCGGGAGGACTAGCACAGATACGCAGTATTTT	TRBJ2-3	TRBD2	NA	TRBV30
CSVEDRRQGIICNQPQHF	TGCAGCGTTGAAGATCGTCGGCAGGGCATAATATGCAATCAGCCCCAGCATTTT	TRBJ1-5	NA	NA	TRBV29-1
CAWIITGAQGTNYGYTF	TGTGCCTGGATCATAACCGGGGCACAGGGGACTAACTATGGCTACACCTTC	TRBJ1-2	TRBD1	NA	TRBV30
CASSPLGQGPPLHF	TGTGCCAGTAGTCCCCTAGGACAGGGACCACCCCTCCACTTT	TRBJ1-6	TRBD1	NA	TRBV19
CASSIARGGGRNTIYF	TGTGCCAGTAGTATAGCCCGCGGGGGAGGGAGAAACACCATATATTTT	TRBJ1-3	NA	NA	TRBV19
CASSLESMGNTIYF	TGTGCCAGCAGCCTGGAGTCAATGGGAAACACCATATATTTT	TRBJ1-3	NA	once	TRBV7-9
CASRLAGALNNEQFF	TGTGCCAGCAGACTAGCGGGAGCACTGAACAATGAGCAGTTCTTC	TRBJ2-1	TRBD2	NA	TRBV6-5
CASGLNPLAYESYNEQFF	TGTGCTAGTGGTTTAAACCCCCTAGCGTATGAATCCTACAATGAGCAGTTCTTC	TRBJ2-1	NA	NA	TRBV12-5
CASQGGLDEAFF	TGCGCCAGCCAAGGGGGTTTGGATGAAGCTTTCTTT	TRBJ1-1	NA	NA	TRBV5-1
CASSFGLAGDEQYF	TGTGCCAGCAGCTTCGGACTAGCGGGAGACGAGCAGTACTTC	TRBJ2-7	TRBD2	NA	TRBV9
CAIQQGPRYEQYF	TGTGCCATCCAACAGGGCCCGCGCTACGAGCAGTACTTC	TRBJ2-7	NA	NA	TRBV10-3
CASSYRGGAGNTIYF	TGTGCCAGCAGTTACCGGGGGGGCGCTGGAAACACCATATATTTT	TRBJ1-3	NA	once	TRBV6-5
CASRATGQGANMNTEAFF	TGTGCCAGCAGGGCAACCGGACAGGGGGCGAACATGAACACTGAAGCTTTCTTT	TRBJ1-1	TRBD1	NA	TRBV27
CASRNLPGTLETQYF	TGTGCCAGCAGAAACTTGCCTGGGACATTAGAGACCCAGTACTTC	TRBJ2-5	NA	NA	TRBV2
CASSVADRGYEQYF	TGTGCCAGCAGTGTAGCGGACAGGGGCTACGAGCAGTACTTC	TRBJ2-7	TRBD1	few	TRBV6-1
CASSFGGGGETQYF	TGCGCCAGCAGCTTCGGGGGAGGGGGAGAGACCCAGTACTTC	TRBJ2-5	NA	NA	TRBV5-1
CASSLGGALANYGYTF	TGTGCCAGCAGTTTAGGAGGGGCACTAGCTAACTATGGCTACACCTTC	TRBJ1-2	NA	NA	TRBV27
CASSLGQGEGETQYF	TGCGCCAGCAGCTTGGGACAGGGGGAGGGAGAGACCCAGTACTTC	TRBJ2-5	TRBD1	NA	TRBV5-1
CASSPLITDTQYF	TGCGCCAGCAGCCCCCTTATCACAGATACGCAGTATTTT	TRBJ2-3	NA	NA	TRBV5-1
CASRLSGNSDTQYF	TGTGCCAGTAGATTGTCGGGGAACTCAGATACGCAGTATTTT	TRBJ2-3	NA	NA	TRBV19
CASSEAGLAGINEQFF	TGCGCCAGCAGTGAAGCGGGACTAGCGGGAATAAATGAGCAGTTCTTC	TRBJ2-1	TRBD2	NA	TRBV10-2
CASSRGTTGNTIYF	TGTGCCAGCAGCAGGGGAACTACTGGAAACACCATATATTTT	TRBJ1-3	NA	NA	TRBV25-1
CASTGLDRGLFQAFF	TGTGCCAGCACAGGGTTGGACAGGGGGCTTTTTCAAGCTTTCTTT	TRBJ1-1	TRBD1	NA	TRBV2
CASSQVGQGAGGAFF	TGCGCCAGCAGCCAAGTGGGACAGGGGGCCGGGGGAGCTTTCTTT	TRBJ1-1	TRBD1	NA	TRBV4-1
CASRQNLGGAGETQYF	TGTGCCAGCAGGCAAAACCTAGGGGGCGCAGGGGAGACCCAGTACTTC	TRBJ2-5	TRBD1	once	TRBV27
CASSLRTSDEQFF	TGTGCCAGCAGCTTAAGGACTAGCGATGAGCAGTTCTTC	TRBJ2-1	TRBD2	NA	TRBV11-2
CAWSPGTGYEQYF	TGTGCCTGGAGTCCCGGGACAGGCTACGAGCAGTACTTC	TRBJ2-7	TRBD1	few	TRBV30
CASSPVGGTQSYEQYF	TGTGCCAGCAGCCCCGTAGGAGGGACCCAGTCCTACGAGCAGTACTTC	TRBJ2-7	NA	NA	TRBV7-2
CAWSSSRTSGRASAYEQYF	TGTGCCTGGAGTTCGTCCCGGACTAGCGGGAGGGCCTCTGCCTACGAGCAGTACTTC	TRBJ2-7	TRBD2	NA	TRBV30
CASSIKLSNQPQHF	TGTGCCAGTAGTATAAAGCTTAGCAATCAGCCCCAGCATTTT	TRBJ1-5	NA	once	TRBV19
CAWSPRQGAGGNTIYF	TGTGCCTGGAGCCCTCGACAGGGGGCTGGAGGAAACACCATATATTTT	TRBJ1-3	TRBD1	NA	TRBV30
CASSQTGGDEKLFF	TGTGCCAGCAGCCAAACAGGGGGCGACGAAAAACTGTTTTTT	TRBJ1-4	TRBD1	NA	TRBV11-1
CASGGGLAGETQYF	TGTGCCAGCGGGGGGGGACTAGCCGGGGAGACCCAGTACTTC	TRBJ2-5	TRBD2	NA	TRBV6-1
CASSSEDGYTF	TGTGCCAGCAGCTCTGAGGATGGCTACACCTTC	TRBJ1-2	NA	NA	TRBV5-4
CASSLREPAGAPWRGTQYF	TGTGCCAGCAGCCTGAGGGAGCCAGCGGGAGCGCCTTGGCGGGGGACCCAGTACTTC	TRBJ2-5	TRBD2	NA	TRBV11-3
CASSRDRAEAFF	TGTGCCAGCAGCCGGGACAGGGCTGAAGCTTTCTTT	TRBJ1-1	TRBD1	NA	TRBV11-2
CASNGGLRSYEQYF	TGTGCCAGCAATGGTGGGCTACGCTCCTACGAGCAGTACTTC	TRBJ2-7	NA	few	TRBV2
CAGVAGGGSGELFF	TGTGCCGGTGTGGCGGGGGGCGGGTCCGGGGAGCTGTTTTTT	TRBJ2-2	TRBD2	NA	TRBV30
CASSTTLWSEKLFF	TGCGCCAGCAGCACCACCCTTTGGAGCGAAAAACTGTTTTTT	TRBJ1-4	NA	NA	TRBV5-1
CASSEAGATNEKLFF	TGTGCCAGCAGTGAAGCCGGGGCAACTAATGAAAAACTGTTTTTT	TRBJ1-4	NA	NA	TRBV2
CAYFGGRTNEKLFF	TGTGCTTACTTCGGGGGGCGGACTAATGAAAAACTGTTTTTT	TRBJ1-4	NA	NA	TRBV5-4
CASSLLVGGGQGSYGYTF	TGTGCCAGCAGTTTATTAGTGGGGGGGGGACAGGGGAGTTATGGCTACACCTTC	TRBJ1-2	TRBD1	once	TRBV28
CASGAGDSNQPQHF	TGTGCCAGCGGGGCTGGTGATAGCAATCAGCCCCAGCATTTT	TRBJ1-5	NA	NA	TRBV6-5
CASGLVGGRYNSPLHF	TGTGCTAGTGGTTTGGTTGGGGGCCGGTATAATTCACCCCTCCACTTT	TRBJ1-6	NA	NA	TRBV12-5
CSVVRTGDNTGELFF	TGCAGCGTTGTCAGAACAGGGGACAACACCGGGGAGCTGTTTTTT	TRBJ2-2	TRBD1	NA	TRBV29-1
CASRIGTGDNEKLFF	TGTGCCAGCAGAATCGGGACAGGGGATAATGAAAAACTGTTTTTT	TRBJ1-4	TRBD1	NA	TRBV2
CASSYSPDYGYTF	TGTGCCAGCAGTTACTCACCAGACTATGGCTACACCTTC	TRBJ1-2	NA	NA	TRBV6-5
CASTLTGDSGEQYF	TGTGCCAGCACCTTGACCGGGGACTCCGGCGAGCAGTACTTC	TRBJ2-7	NA	once	TRBV11-2